In this sample, the clone carrying this T cell receptor (beta chain) turned up a few times. The entry originates in a study of response to subunit inactivated influenza vaccine. J lost 0 bases, V lost 4 bases, and 5 bases had no gene match. This CDR3 has 15 residues. Germline V lookup: CDR1 KGHSH, CDR2 LQKENI. TCRdb used MiXCR to reprocess the RT-PCR reads, holding one entry per CDR3 protein. The sample consists of under 950,000 distinct CDR3 sequences, around 20% of them appearing once. The chain couples TRBV18 to TRBJ1-1, with 7 bases lining up with TRBD1. The TCR originated in a man aged 50 or older who received an inactivated influenza vaccine. The source material was PBMCs from blood, sampled less than 6 days after vaccination. Here the CDR3 DNA reads TGTGCCAGCTCACAAAGACAGGGAATGAACACTGAAGCTTTCTTT. Amino acid sequence: CASSQRQGMNTEAFF.